The following is a TCR beta chain sequence with its context. The sample originates from a study of blood T cell repertoires in COVID-19. Trimming shortened V by 2 bases and J by 5 bases, and 39 bases separated the two germline ends. This CDR3 contains 24 residues. CDR1 MRHNA and CDR2 SNTAGT come from the germline V gene. The repertoire was sequenced with immunoSEQ multiplex PCR; TCRdb's copy has only in-frame clones and lacks some. The sample has more than 95,000 clones; around 86% are singletons. The sequence was obtained from an elderly woman with acute or convalescent COVID-19. The genes are TRBV6-4 and TRBJ2-2, with D possibly TRBD2 on 6 matching bases. Sequenced input: peripheral blood. CDR3 in DNA: TGTGCCAGCAGTGACCCTACTTTCGGGACTTCTTGGCTCGGTAGCGAACGCCGGACCGGGGAGCTGTTTTTT. As protein: CASSDPTFGTSWLGSERRTGELFF.